The clone carrying this T cell receptor beta chain has a count of ten or more. Its antigen is still unknown. The sample is drawn from a study of T-cell reconstitution after alpha-beta-depleted transplantation in children. Points from the study as a whole: Reported findings indicate that, about two months after transplant, alpha-beta T cells came from several hundred expanded clones, which were derived from non-depleted graft cells. T-cell numbers and diversity one year post-transplant derived largely from freshly generated T cells.

As it was prepared, the TCRbeta library received unique molecular identifiers. TCRdb processed the PCR reads anew with MiXCR; each CDR3 protein has one entry. This repertoire shows 200,000 to 250,000 distinct CDR3 sequences, approximately 11% found once; its top ten account for approximately 28%. V lost 6 bases to trimming and J lost 8 bases, with 11 bases between them. This CDR3 region has 12 residues. Germline V gene data show CDR1 as SGHTA and CDR2 as FQGTGA. The sequence derives from a child younger than two with acute myeloid leukemia, due to receive a stem cell transplant. The sample in question was PBMCs, obtained before TCRalphabeta/CD19-depleted stem cell transplant. The chain recombines TRBV7-3 with TRBJ2-1; the D gene is possibly TRBD2 (5 bases). The CDR3 region is CASSRTGDEQFF. DNA for the CDR3: TGTGCCAGCAGTCGGACTGGGGATGAGCAGTTCTTC.